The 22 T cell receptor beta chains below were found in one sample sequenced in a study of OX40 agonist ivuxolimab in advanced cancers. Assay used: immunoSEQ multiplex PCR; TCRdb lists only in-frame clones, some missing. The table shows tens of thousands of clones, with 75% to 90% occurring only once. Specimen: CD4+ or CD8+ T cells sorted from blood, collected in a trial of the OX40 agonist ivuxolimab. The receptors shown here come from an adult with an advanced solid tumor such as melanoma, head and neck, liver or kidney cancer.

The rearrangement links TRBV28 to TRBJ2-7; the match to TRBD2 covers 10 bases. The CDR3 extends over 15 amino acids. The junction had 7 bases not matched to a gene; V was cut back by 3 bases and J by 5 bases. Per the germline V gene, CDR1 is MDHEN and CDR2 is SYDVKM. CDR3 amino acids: CASSFRLAGDDEQYF. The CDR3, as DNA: TGTGCCAGCAGTTTTCGTCTAGCGGGAGACGACGAGCAGTACTTC.

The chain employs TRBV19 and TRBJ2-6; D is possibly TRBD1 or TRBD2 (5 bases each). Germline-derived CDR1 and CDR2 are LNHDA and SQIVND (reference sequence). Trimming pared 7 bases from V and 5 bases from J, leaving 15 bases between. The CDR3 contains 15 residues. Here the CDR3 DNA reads TGTGCCAGTACCTTACTTGGGGGAAGGGCCAACGTCCTGACTTTC. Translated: CASTLLGGRANVLTF. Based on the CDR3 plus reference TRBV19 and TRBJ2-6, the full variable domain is DGGITQSPKYLFRKEGQNVTLSCEQNLNHDAMYWYRQDPGQGLRLIYYSQIVNDFQKGDIAEGYSVSREKKESFPLTVTSAQKNPTAFYLCASTLLGGRANVLTFGAGSRLTVL.

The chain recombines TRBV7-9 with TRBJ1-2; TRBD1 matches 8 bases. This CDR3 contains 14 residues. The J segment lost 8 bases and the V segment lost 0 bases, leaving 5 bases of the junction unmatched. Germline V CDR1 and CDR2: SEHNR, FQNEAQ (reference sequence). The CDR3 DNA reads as TGTGCCAGCAGCTTAGCCGCAGGGGGCGACGGCTACACCTTC. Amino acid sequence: CASSLAAGGDGYTF.

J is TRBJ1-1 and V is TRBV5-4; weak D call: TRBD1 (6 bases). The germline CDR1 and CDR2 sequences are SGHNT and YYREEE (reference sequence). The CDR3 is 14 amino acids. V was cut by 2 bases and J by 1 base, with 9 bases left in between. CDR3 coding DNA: TGTGCCAGCAGCTTCGGACAGAAGAACACTGAAGCTTTCTTT. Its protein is CASSFGQKNTEAFF.

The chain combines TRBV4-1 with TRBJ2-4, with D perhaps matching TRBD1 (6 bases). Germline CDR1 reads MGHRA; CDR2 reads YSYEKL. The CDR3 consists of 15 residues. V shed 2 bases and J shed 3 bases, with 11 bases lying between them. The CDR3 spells CASSQSDSLKNIQYF. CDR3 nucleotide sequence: TGCGCCAGCAGCCAATCGGACAGCCTCAAAAACATTCAGTACTTC.

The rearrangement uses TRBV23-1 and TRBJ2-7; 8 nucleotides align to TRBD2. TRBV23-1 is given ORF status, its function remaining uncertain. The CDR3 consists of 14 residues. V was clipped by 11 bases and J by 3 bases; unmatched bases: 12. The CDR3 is CAPPRGGEYYEQYF. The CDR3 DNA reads TGCGCCCCCCCTCGGGGGGGGGAATACTACGAGCAGTACTTC.

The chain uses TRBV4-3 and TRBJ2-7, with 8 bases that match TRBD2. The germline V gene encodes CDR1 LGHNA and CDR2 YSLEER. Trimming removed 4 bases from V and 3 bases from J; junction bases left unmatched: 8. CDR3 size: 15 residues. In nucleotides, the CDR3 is TGCGCCAGCAGCCGGCGACTAGCGACGGTCTACGAGCAGTACTTC. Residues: CASSRRLATVYEQYF.

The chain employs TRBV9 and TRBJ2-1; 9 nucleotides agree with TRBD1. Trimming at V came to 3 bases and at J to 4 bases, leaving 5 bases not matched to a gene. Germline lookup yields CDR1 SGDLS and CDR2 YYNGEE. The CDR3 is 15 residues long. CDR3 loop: CASSARDREYNEQFF. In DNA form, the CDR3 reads TGTGCCAGCAGCGCCCGGGACAGGGAGTACAATGAGCAGTTCTTC.

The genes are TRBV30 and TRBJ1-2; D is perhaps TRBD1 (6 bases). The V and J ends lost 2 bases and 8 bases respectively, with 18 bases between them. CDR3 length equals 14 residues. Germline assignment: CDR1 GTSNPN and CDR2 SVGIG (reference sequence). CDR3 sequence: CAWSFPGEQWGYTF. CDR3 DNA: TGTGCCTGGAGTTTCCCAGGGGAGCAATGGGGCTACACCTTC.

CDR3 region: CASSLSLSGSYEQYF. The CDR3 region has the DNA TGTGCCAGCAGTTTATCGTTATCCGGCTCCTACGAGCAGTACTTC. This chain uses TRBV27 with TRBJ2-7; D ambiguous. The CDR3 covers 15 residues. The V end was cut by 0 bases, the J end by 0 bases, with 9 bases between. CDR1 and CDR2 (germline): MNHEY, SMNVEV (reference sequence).

CDR3: CASSVSFGESYNEQFF. The CDR3 region has the DNA TGTGCCAGCAGCGTTAGTTTTGGAGAGTCCTACAATGAGCAGTTCTTC. V usage is TRBV9 and J usage is TRBJ2-1; no clear D gene. V was trimmed by 2 bases and J by 1 base, leaving 13 bases between them. The CDR3 covers 16 residues. Germline loops: CDR1 SGDLS, CDR2 YYNGEE.

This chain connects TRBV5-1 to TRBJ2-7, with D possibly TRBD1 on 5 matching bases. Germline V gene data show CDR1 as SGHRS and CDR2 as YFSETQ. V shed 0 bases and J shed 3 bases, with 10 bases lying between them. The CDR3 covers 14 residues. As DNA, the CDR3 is TGCGCCAGCAGCTTGGACAGGCTGGGCTACGAGCAGTACTTC. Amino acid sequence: CASSLDRLGYEQYF.

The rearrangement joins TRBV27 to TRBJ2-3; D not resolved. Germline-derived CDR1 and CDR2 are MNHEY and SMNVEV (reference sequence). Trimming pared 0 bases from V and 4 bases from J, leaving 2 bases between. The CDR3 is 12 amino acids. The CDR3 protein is CASSLSPDTQYF. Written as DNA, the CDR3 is TGTGCCAGCAGTTTATCGCCAGATACGCAGTATTTT.

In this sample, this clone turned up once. The chain's CDR3 is CSAYIGYEQYF. The CDR3 DNA reads TGCAGCGCTTACATAGGGTACGAGCAGTACTTC. The J gene is TRBJ2-7, the V gene TRBV29-1; D uncertain. CDR1 and CDR2 (germline): SQVTM, ANQGSEA. The CDR3 has 11 residues. Trimming stripped 7 bases from V and 4 bases from J, with 11 bases between.

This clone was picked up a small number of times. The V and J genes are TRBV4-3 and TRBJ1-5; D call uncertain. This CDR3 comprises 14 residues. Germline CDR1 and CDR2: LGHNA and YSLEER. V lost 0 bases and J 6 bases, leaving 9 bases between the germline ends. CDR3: CASSQDPDSQPQHF. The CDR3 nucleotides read TGCGCCAGCAGCCAAGATCCGGATTCTCAGCCCCAGCATTTT.

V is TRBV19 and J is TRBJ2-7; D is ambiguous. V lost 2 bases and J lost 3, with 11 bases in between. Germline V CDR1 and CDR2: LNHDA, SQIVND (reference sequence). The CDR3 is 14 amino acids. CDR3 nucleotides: TGTGCCAGTAGTATAAGTACCCCGGGCTACGAGCAGTACTTC. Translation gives CASSISTPGYEQYF.

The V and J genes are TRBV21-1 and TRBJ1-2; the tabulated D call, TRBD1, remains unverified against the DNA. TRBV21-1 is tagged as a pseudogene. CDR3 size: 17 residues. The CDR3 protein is CASRKQGPHPLRYGYTF. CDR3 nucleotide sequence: TGTGCCAGCAGGAAACAGGGGCCACACCCCCTACGCTATGGCTACACCTTC.

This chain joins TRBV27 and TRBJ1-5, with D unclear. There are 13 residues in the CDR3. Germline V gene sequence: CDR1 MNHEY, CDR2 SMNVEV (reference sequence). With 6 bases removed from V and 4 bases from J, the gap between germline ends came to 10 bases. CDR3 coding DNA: TGTGCCAGCAGCCCTCAGGAGAATCAGCCCCAGCATTTT. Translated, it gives CASSPQENQPQHF.

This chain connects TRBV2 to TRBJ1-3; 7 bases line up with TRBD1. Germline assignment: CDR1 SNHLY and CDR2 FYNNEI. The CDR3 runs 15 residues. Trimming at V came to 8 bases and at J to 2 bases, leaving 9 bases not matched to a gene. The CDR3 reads CASSWAGGPGNTIYF. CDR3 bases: TGTGCCAGCTCTTGGGCAGGGGGTCCTGGAAACACCATATATTTT.

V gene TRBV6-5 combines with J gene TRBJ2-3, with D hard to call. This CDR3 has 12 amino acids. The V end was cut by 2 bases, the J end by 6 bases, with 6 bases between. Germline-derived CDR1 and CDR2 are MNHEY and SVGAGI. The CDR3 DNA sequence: TGTGCCAGCAGTTACATGGGGGATACGCAGTATTTT. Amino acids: CASSYMGDTQYF.

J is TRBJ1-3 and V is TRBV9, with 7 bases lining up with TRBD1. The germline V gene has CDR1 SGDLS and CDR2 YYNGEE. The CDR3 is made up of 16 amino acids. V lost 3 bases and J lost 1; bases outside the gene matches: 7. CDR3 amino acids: CASSGRDSLSGNTIYF. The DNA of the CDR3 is TGTGCCAGCAGCGGCCGGGACAGCCTATCTGGAAACACCATATATTTT. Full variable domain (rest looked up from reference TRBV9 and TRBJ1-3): DSGVTQTPKHLITATGQRVTLRCSPRSGDLSVYWYQQSLDQGLQFLIQYYNGEERAKGNILERFSAQQFPDLHSELNLSSLELGDSALYFCASSGRDSLSGNTIYFGEGSWLTVV.

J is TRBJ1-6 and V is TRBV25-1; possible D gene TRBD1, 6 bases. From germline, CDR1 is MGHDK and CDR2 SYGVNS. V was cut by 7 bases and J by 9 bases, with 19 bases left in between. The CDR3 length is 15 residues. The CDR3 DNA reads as TGTGCCAGCACCACCGTGGGGGGGCCAAGTTCACCCCTCCACTTT. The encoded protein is CASTTVGGPSSPLHF.